The T cell receptor (beta chain) described here comes from a study of blood T cell repertoires in COVID-19. Background on the study: Whether acute or convalescent, the COVID-19 samples came from the United States, Italy and Spain. Sources were T cells, B-cell-depleted T cells, or PBMCs; the material itself was cDNA or gDNA.

In the original analysis: Reference gene primer amplification gave estimated nucleated cell counts. Produced via immunoSEQ multiplex PCR; TCRdb's table is partial and in-frame only. That table furnishes V, J and clone size, whereas the DNA furnished D and trimming. The sample lists approximately 120,000 clones, 90% to 95% seen once, with just over 2% in the top ten. Seattle patient enrollment occurred during active infection, with longitudinal follow-up thereafter. Between the trimmed V and J ends, which lost 5 bases and 4 bases, there was a span of 9 bases. The CDR3 spans 13 residues. Looked up from germline, CDR1 is LNHDA and CDR2 is SQIVND (reference sequence).

The TCR sequence derives from a man aged 45-60 years with COVID-19, enrolled during active disease. J is TRBJ2-1 and V is TRBV19; no firm D call. The sample consisted of peripheral blood. The DNA of the CDR3 is TGTGCCAGTAGTTGGGCCCTATACAATGAGCAGTTCTTC. Translated: CASSWALYNEQFF.